Sequencing of this T cell receptor beta chain was carried out in a study of identical twins. Study-wide points: Cord blood beta clonotypes that were abundant carried fewer insertions, and memory repertoires showed no such trend. Zero-insertion findings could be partly confounded by invariant cells (MAIT and iNKT cells).

A remark on this clonotype: Its specificity is not known.

Template switching added a universal primer binding site, and final cDNA carried unique molecular identifiers. One entry per CDR3 protein, called by TCRdb with MiXCR from the 5' RACE reads. The sample lists 200,000 to 250,000 distinct CDR3 sequences, approximately 7% seen once, with roughly 3.4% in the top ten. CDR1 and CDR2 from the germline V gene are SGHVS and FQNEAQ. Trimming left V 1 base short and J 5 bases short, with 17 bases between. The CDR3 runs to 16 residues. These sequences were also reported in another study, on yellow fever vaccine responses in identical twins.

This chain uses TRBV7-8 with TRBJ2-5; D is possibly TRBD1 (6 bases). Material: memory (CD45RO+) T cells sorted from blood. The receptor was isolated from a woman aged 18 to 35 in good health. CDR3 loop: CASSLGDVGGHETQYF. CDR3 DNA: TGTGCCAGCAGCTTAGGTGATGTAGGGGGTCACGAGACCCAGTACTTC.